These 16 T cell receptor beta chains were all obtained from the same sample, sequenced in a study of molecular identifiers for immune sequencing clone quantification. TCRdb called the PCR reads again in MiXCR, with one record for every CDR3 protein. The table shows about 300,000 distinct CDR3 sequences, with around 21% occurring only once. Material for sequencing was naive CD8+ T cells from blood, with Jurkat cell RNA spiked in. Subset given: FACS-sorted CD8+CD4-CCR7+CD45RA+ naive T cells. Receptors originate from a human donor in good health. Some libraries in this study had Jurkat cell RNA spiked in.

This clonotype was recorded only once. Relative to the germline gene, one junction end is altered; a read error may explain this. CDR3 protein: CASGRTGNSPLNF. CDR3 nucleotide sequence: TGTGCCAGCGGTCGTACAGGGAATTCACCCCTCAACTTT. The chain links TRBV11-1 to TRBJ1-6; tentatively, D is TRBD1 (6 bases). Germline-derived CDR1 and CDR2 are SGHAT and FQDESV (reference sequence). The CDR3 sequence is 13 residues long. The full variable domain, rest sourced from reference TRBV11-1 and TRBJ1-6, is EAEVAQSPRYKITEKSQAVAFWCDPISGHATLYWYRQILGQGPELLVQFQDESVVDDSQLPKDRFSAERLKGVDSTLKIQPAELGDSAMYLCASGRTGNSPLNFGNGTRLTVT.

This clonotype was recorded once. A much larger clone differs from this one at a single base, so this may be a read error. The rearrangement uses TRBV5-1 and TRBJ1-3; maybe TRBD1 (5 bases). The germline V gene has CDR1 SGHRS and CDR2 YFSETQ. The CDR3 is 18 amino acids. The V gene lost 3 bases and the J gene lost 4 bases, with 23 bases spanning the gap. The CDR3 protein is CASSSDPKGPLAGNTIYF. The CDR3 DNA follows: TGCGCCAGCAGCTCGGATCCGAAGGGGCCGCTGGCAGGAAACACCATATATTTT. The variable domain in full, completed from reference TRBV5-1 and TRBJ1-3, reads KAGVTQTPRYLIKTRGQQVTLSCSPISGHRSVSWYQQTPGQGLQFLFEYFSETQRNKGNFPGRFSGRQFSNSRSEMNVSTLELGDSALYLCASSSDPKGPLAGNTIYFGEGSWLTVV.

This clonotype has more than one count but fewer than ten. This rearrangement joins TRBV7-8 to TRBJ2-7, with a weak D call TRBD1 (5 bases). Germline V CDR1 and CDR2: SGHVS, FQNEAQ. CDR3 size: 15 residues. V lost 2 bases to trimming and J lost 3 bases, with 14 bases between them. The CDR3 is CASSLKAGADYEQYF. CDR3 sequence (DNA): TGTGCCAGCAGCTTAAAGGCTGGGGCAGACTACGAGCAGTACTTC.

The chain recombines TRBV4-1 with TRBJ1-6; 7 bases match TRBD1. Germline-derived CDR1 and CDR2 are MGHRA and YSYEKL. V was clipped by 0 bases and J by 7 bases; unmatched bases: 0. The CDR3 length is 14 residues. The CDR3 DNA reads TGCGCCAGCAGCCAAGAGACAGGGAATTCACCCCTCCACTTT. It yields the protein CASSQETGNSPLHF.

The chain links TRBV11-1 to TRBJ2-7; 8 bases match TRBD2. The CDR3 consists of 16 residues. Germline V lookup: CDR1 SGHAT, CDR2 FQDESV (reference sequence). V was clipped by 7 bases and J by 3 bases; unmatched bases: 14. The CDR3, as DNA: TGTGCCAGCACCCCATCGAACCGAGCGGGGGTCTACGAGCAGTACTTC. It encodes CASTPSNRAGVYEQYF. The full variable domain, in which reference TRBV11-1 and TRBJ2-7 provide the parts outside the CDR3, is EAEVAQSPRYKITEKSQAVAFWCDPISGHATLYWYRQILGQGPELLVQFQDESVVDDSQLPKDRFSAERLKGVDSTLKIQPAELGDSAMYLCASTPSNRAGVYEQYFGPGTRLTVT.

A remark on this clonotype: A much larger clone differs by one base, so this may be a read error. The chain links TRBV11-2 to TRBJ1-2; TRBD1 aligns across 12 bases. The CDR3 runs 16 residues. CDR1 is SGHAT, CDR2 FQNNGV, per germline. In nucleotides, the CDR3 is TGTTCCAGCAGCTCCTTACCGGGACAGGGGGCGTATGGCTACACCTTC. Translated: CSSSSLPGQGAYGYTF.

Note on this clonotype: This may be a read error, as it is one base from a much larger clone. V gene TRBV20-1 combines with J gene TRBJ1-5; a weak D match, TRBD1 (6 bases). From germline, CDR1 is DFQATT and CDR2 SNEGSKA (reference sequence). The CDR3 is 15 residues long. The V and J ends lost 7 bases and 1 base respectively, with 17 bases between them. The CDR3 DNA reads TGCAGTGTTCAGCCAGGGGAGTTAAGCAATCAGCCCCAGCATTTT. Its protein is CSVQPGELSNQPQHF.

Of note for this clonotype: A much larger clone lies one base from this, so it may be a read error. The chain couples TRBV4-3 to TRBJ1-1; D unresolved. This CDR3 comprises 16 residues. Germline V lookup: CDR1 LGHNA, CDR2 YSLEER. The CDR3 region is CASSQDSLSMNTEVFF. The CDR3 bases are TGCGCCAGCAGCCAAGACAGCCTAAGCATGAACACTGAAGTTTTCTTT.

This clonotype was recorded a few times. The V and J genes are TRBV7-6 and TRBJ2-7; possible D gene TRBD2, 5 bases. The ends were cut back, 4 bases at V and 7 bases at J, with 17 bases in the middle. The CDR3 length is 14 residues. Germline CDR1 SGHVS, CDR2 FNYEAQ. Written as DNA, the CDR3 is TGTGCCAGCAGCTCGGGATCAGATTACGGGGAGCAGTACTTC. Translated, it gives CASSSGSDYGEQYF.

At least ten counts were recorded for this clonotype. This chain links TRBV7-9 with TRBJ2-3; 9 nucleotides line up with TRBD1. V was pared by 6 bases and J by 3 bases, with 13 bases of the junction left unmatched. Per the germline V gene, CDR1 is SEHNR and CDR2 is FQNEAQ (reference sequence). CDR3 length equals 17 residues. The CDR3 here is CASSRIGTGLGTDTQYF. CDR3 DNA sequence: TGTGCCAGCAGTCGGATAGGGACAGGGCTTGGAACAGATACGCAGTATTTT.

This clonotype was recorded a few times. The V and J genes are TRBV6-1 and TRBJ1-5; weak D call: TRBD1 (6 bases). The CDR3 has 16 residues. CDR1 is MNHNS and CDR2 is SASEGT in the germline V gene. Trimming removed 3 bases at V and 3 bases at J, with 15 bases between. The CDR3 nucleotides are TGTGCCAGCAGTGATACTACAGGGTATTCCAATCAGCCCCAGCATTTT. Translation: CASSDTTGYSNQPQHF.

This clonotype showed up just once. This may be a read error, as it is one base from a much larger clone. This chain uses TRBV12-3 or TRBV12-4 with TRBJ2-3; D is unresolved. V lost 5 bases and J 4 bases, leaving 10 bases between the germline ends. The CDR3 has 13 amino acids. In DNA, the CDR3 is TGTGCCAGCAGTCGACAACGCGCAGATACGCAGTATTTT. Protein product: CASSRQRADTQYF.

This clonotype was found many times. The V call is TRBV7-9, the J call TRBJ1-1; D not certain. The germline V and J ends were trimmed by 0 bases and 7 bases, with 9 bases remaining between them. The CDR3 runs 13 residues. Germline V CDR1 and CDR2: SEHNR, FQNEAQ (reference sequence). CDR3 nucleotides: TGTGCCAGCAGCTTAGCGCAAAGGGTTGAAGCTTTCTTT. This gives the protein CASSLAQRVEAFF.

This clonotype was counted at least ten times. The V gene is TRBV25-1, the J gene TRBJ2-7, with 8 bases aligning to TRBD1. After removal of 2 bases from V and 2 bases from J, the junction contained 8 bases not matched to a gene. Germline V lookup: CDR1 MGHDK, CDR2 SYGVNS. The CDR3 covers 16 residues. CDR3 loop: CASSEPRTGKTYEQYF. CDR3 coding DNA: TGTGCCAGCAGTGAACCCAGGACAGGGAAAACCTACGAGCAGTACTTC.

Only a few counts were recorded for this clonotype. This chain links TRBV20-1 with TRBJ1-1; D unresolved. This CDR3 is 16 amino acids long. The V gene lost 0 bases and the J gene lost 3 bases, with 17 bases spanning the gap. In germline, CDR1 is DFQATT, CDR2 SNEGSKA (reference sequence). DNA of the CDR3: TGCAGTGCTAGAGAAGCCTACCGAGGGCTAGACACTGAAGCTTTCTTT. It specifies CSAREAYRGLDTEAFF.

As for this clonotype: Since the CDR3 does not end with the conserved phenylalanine or tryptophan, this likely comes from a read error. J is TRBJ2-2 and V is TRBV7-9, with TRBD2 as a possible D gene (6 bases). Looked up from germline, CDR1 is SEHNR and CDR2 is FQNEAQ (reference sequence). The CDR3 contains 13 residues. With 8 bases removed from V and 5 bases from J, the gap between germline ends came to 12 bases. In DNA form, the CDR3 reads TGTGCCAGCTCCGCGGCGGGGACCGGGGAGCTGTTTTCT. Encoded protein: CASSAAGTGELFS.